This T cell receptor (beta chain) was captured by sequencing in a study of cytomegalovirus exposure and HLA in healthy donors. Study-level information: In a previous analysis, some 120 million unique TCR beta sequences were found from about 179 million T cells.

Concerning this clone itself: The antigen remains unidentified.

With 60 Vbeta and 13 Jbeta primers, the PCR was carried out. Repertoires were generated with immunoSEQ multiplex PCR, while TCRdb's copy carries only in-frame clones and drops some. The top ten hold approximately 0.6% of the sample, which has about 220,000 clones, over 65% seen once. Study conclusions and caveats: Likely technical artifact: a cluster of highly shared sequence variants.

The TCR was taken from a man aged 18 to 30 in good health and CMV-seronegative. The sequenced sample consisted of PBMCs.

The CDR3 region is CASSVSSGAETQYF. In DNA, the CDR3 is TGTGCCAGCAGCGTGAGTTCAGGGGCAGAGACCCAGTACTTC. This sequence joins TRBV9 and TRBJ2-5, with D perhaps matching TRBD1 (6 bases). The CDR3 is made up of 14 amino acids. Per the germline V gene, CDR1 is SGDLS and CDR2 is YYNGEE. Trimming took 2 bases from V and 4 from J, leaving 12 bases between them.